This TCR beta chain emerged from a study of cytomegalovirus exposure and HLA in healthy donors. Whole-study results and caveats: Associated with HLA alleles at 0.05 false discovery rate in a later analysis were about 17,000 TCR beta sequences. TCR association rates varied by HLA locus in a later analysis, with DRB1 highest and HLA-C lowest.

With respect to this clone: Its target is unknown. Distinct nucleotide sequences in the sample also encode this CDR3.

PCR involved 60 Vbeta and 13 Jbeta primers. The data were produced by immunoSEQ multiplex PCR, yet TCRdb's version contains in-frame clones alone and is incomplete. The sample lists under 200,000 clones; 76% were seen once. Germline lookup yields CDR1 SGHNT and CDR2 YENEEA. V gave up 5 bases and J gave up 2 bases, with 11 bases separating them. This CDR3 region has 14 residues. The TCR was taken from a man aged 55 to 69 in good health and CMV-seronegative. Material: PBMCs. This chain links TRBV11-3 with TRBJ2-3; TRBD1 might be the D (5 bases). Here the CDR3 reads CASSQGRSTDTQYF. In DNA form, the CDR3 reads TGTGCCAGCAGCCAGGGCAGATCCACAGATACGCAGTATTTT.